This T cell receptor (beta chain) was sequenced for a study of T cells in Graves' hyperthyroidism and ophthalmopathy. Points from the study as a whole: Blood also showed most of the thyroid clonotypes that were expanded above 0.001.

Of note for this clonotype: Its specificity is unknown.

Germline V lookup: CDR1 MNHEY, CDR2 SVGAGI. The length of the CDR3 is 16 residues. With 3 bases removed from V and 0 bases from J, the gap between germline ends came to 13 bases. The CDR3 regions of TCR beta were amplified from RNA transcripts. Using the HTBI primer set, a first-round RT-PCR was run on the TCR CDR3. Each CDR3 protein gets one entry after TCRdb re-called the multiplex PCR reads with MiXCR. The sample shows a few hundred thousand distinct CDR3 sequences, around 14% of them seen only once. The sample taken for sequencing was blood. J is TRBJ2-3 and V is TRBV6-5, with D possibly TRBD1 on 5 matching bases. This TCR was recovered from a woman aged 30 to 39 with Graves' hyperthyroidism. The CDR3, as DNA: TGTGCCAGCAGTTATTTAAGGGCAGGGAGCACAGATACGCAGTATTTT. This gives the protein CASSYLRAGSTDTQYF.